This TCR beta chain comes out of a study of early stage breast cancer tumors. Sequencing was performed with immunoSEQ multiplex PCR; in TCRdb, only in-frame clones are kept and a portion is missing. The data hold tens of thousands of clones, with about 80% observed a single time. The V gene end was trimmed by 5 bases and the J gene end by 7 bases; junction bases not matched to a gene: 10. CDR3 length equals 14 residues. Germline CDR1 SGHRS, CDR2 YFSETQ. This sequence originates from a person aged 55 to 75 with breast cancer. The chain carries TRBV5-1 and TRBJ1-2, with 8 bases matching TRBD1. What was sequenced was blood. The CDR3 coding sequence is TGCGCCAGCAGTCACGGACAGGGTGTGGGTGGCTACACCTTC. This sequence encodes CASSHGQGVGGYTF.